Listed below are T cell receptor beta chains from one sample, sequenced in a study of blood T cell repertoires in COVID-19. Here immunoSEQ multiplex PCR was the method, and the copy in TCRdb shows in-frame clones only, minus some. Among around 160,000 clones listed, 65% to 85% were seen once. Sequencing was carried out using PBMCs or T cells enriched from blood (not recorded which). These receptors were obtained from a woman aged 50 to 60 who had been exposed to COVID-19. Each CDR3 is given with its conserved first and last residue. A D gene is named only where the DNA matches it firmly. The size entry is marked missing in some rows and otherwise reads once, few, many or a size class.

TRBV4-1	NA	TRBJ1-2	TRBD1	CASSQRAQGAFGYTF	TGCGCCAGCAGCCAGAGAGCACAGGGGGCATTTGGCTACACCTTC
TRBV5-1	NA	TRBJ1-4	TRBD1	CASSWGQSEKLFF	TGCGCCAGCAGCTGGGGACAGAGTGAAAAACTGTTTTTT
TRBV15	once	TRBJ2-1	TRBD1	CATSRDRRGQNEQFF	TGTGCCACCAGCAGAGATCGCAGGGGACAGAATGAGCAGTTCTTC
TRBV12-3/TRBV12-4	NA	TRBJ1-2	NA	CASSFSRDGYTF	TGTGCCAGCAGTTTTTCCAGGGATGGCTACACCTTC
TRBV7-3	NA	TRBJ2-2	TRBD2	CASSFSGGATGELFF	TGTGCCAGCAGCTTCTCCGGGGGGGCCACCGGGGAGCTGTTTTTT
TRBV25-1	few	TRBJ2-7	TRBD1	CASTSRAGGLYF	TGTGCCAGCACCAGTCGAGCAGGGGGCCTGTACTTC
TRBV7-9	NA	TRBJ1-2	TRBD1	CASSLTTGGQGYGYTF	TGTGCCAGCAGCTTAACTACAGGGGGCCAGGGCTATGGCTACACCTTC
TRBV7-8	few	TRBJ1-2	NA	CASSLGGSYGYTF	TGTGCCAGCAGCCTCGGGGGGAGTTATGGCTACACCTTC
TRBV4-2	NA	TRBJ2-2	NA	CASSQDTSSGGELFF	TGTGCCAGCAGCCAAGATACGAGTTCCGGCGGGGAGCTGTTTTTT
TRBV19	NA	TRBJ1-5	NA	CASSITGQLYSQPQHF	TGTGCCAGTAGTATTACTGGACAGCTTTACAGTCAGCCCCAGCATTTT
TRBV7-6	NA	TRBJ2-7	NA	CASSRTTSYEQYF	TGTGCCAGCAGCCGGACTACCTCTTACGAGCAGTACTTC
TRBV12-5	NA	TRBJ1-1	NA	CASGLVLGRRRGSNTEAFF	TGTGCTAGTGGTTTGGTACTCGGGAGAAGGAGGGGAAGTAACACTGAAGCTTTCTTT
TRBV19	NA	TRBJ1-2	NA	CASKVGAAGGGYTF	TGTGCCAGCAAAGTGGGGGCGGCAGGTGGAGGCTACACCTTC
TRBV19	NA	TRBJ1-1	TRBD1	CASSLGTGHTEAFF	TGTGCCAGTAGCCTCGGGACAGGGCACACTGAAGCTTTCTTT
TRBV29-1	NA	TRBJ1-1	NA	CSADNLNTEAFF	TGCAGCGCGGACAACCTGAACACTGAAGCTTTCTTT
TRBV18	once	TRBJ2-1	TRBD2	CASSPPTSGGIYNEQFF	TGTGCCAGCTCACCACCGACTAGCGGGGGGATCTACAATGAGCAGTTCTTC
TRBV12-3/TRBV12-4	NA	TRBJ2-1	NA	CASSLLVNEQFF	TGTGCCAGCAGTTTACTAGTAAATGAGCAGTTCTTC